The sequence of this T cell receptor beta chain was determined in a study of T cells after posttransplantation cyclophosphamide. Notes on the study in general: Tissue-infiltrating T cells from skin or gut overlapped little with blood T cells.

Sequencing was performed with immunoSEQ multiplex PCR; in TCRdb, only in-frame clones are kept and a portion is missing. Of approximately 17,000 clones listed, around 73% were seen once; the top ten hold approximately 29%. A marrow graft followed busulfan-fludarabine conditioning, with cyclophosphamide on days +3 and +4. With respect to this clone: The antigen is unknown.

The CDR3 totals 12 residues. V lost 3 bases and J lost 6, with 8 bases in between. Germline CDR1 is SGHRS and CDR2 is YFSETQ. Sequencing used CD8+ T cells sorted from PBMCs, obtained around 2,000 days after a stem cell transplant with posttransplant cyclophosphamide. The rearrangement joins TRBV5-1 to TRBJ2-3; no clear D. The receptor was isolated from a female patient between 40 and 50 years old who received an allogeneic stem cell transplant from a related donor, was CMV-positive, and had no GVHD. Some T cells may be graft donor cells. The CDR3 nucleotides read TGCGCCAGCAGCTACGCAGGTGATACGCAGTATTTT. As protein: CASSYAGDTQYF.